A selection of T cell receptor beta chains follows, all from one sample in a study of long-term antiretroviral therapy in people with HIV. Here immunoSEQ multiplex PCR was the method, and the copy in TCRdb shows in-frame clones only, minus some. The sample yields 20,000 to 25,000 clones, 65% to 90% seen once. The input for sequencing was unsorted PBMCs, taken 0.1 years before starting antiretroviral therapy. The origin of the receptors is a man aged 35 to 55 with HIV. CDR3s include the opening cysteine and the closing phenylalanine or tryptophan. The D gene is left open where the match is weak.

J	V	D	CDR3
TRBJ2-7	TRBV28	TRBD1	CASSLTGVYHEQYF
TRBJ2-7	TRBV7-6	-	CASSLQRASYEQYF
TRBJ2-7	TRBV18	TRBD2	CASSRSSSGLYEQYF
TRBJ2-2	TRBV11-3	TRBD1	CASSTAQGAWTGELFF
TRBJ2-7	TRBV28	-	CASRPQGLDYEQYF
TRBJ1-2	TRBV7-2	TRBD1	CASSSRQGAIYGYTF
TRBJ2-1	TRBV28	TRBD1	CASSFPDRGSQFF
TRBJ1-4	TRBV25-1	-	CARFGQRGNEKLFF
TRBJ1-2	TRBV5-1	-	CASSLGAGFVPNYGYTF
TRBJ1-3	TRBV11-3	TRBD1	CASSLVLTGDRAHTIYF
TRBJ2-2	TRBV27	TRBD1	CASSPGQGITGELFF
TRBJ2-3	TRBV6-5	-	CASSYTPGLSTDTQYF
TRBJ2-5	TRBV28	TRBD1	CASSPRTGHETQYF
TRBJ1-2	TRBV29-1	-	CSATEPFYGYTF
TRBJ1-4	TRBV6-5	TRBD1	CASRSGGTNEKLFF
TRBJ1-5	TRBV18	-	CASSPSSSYNQPQHF
TRBJ1-3	TRBV10-2	-	CASSVITPSGNTIYF
TRBJ1-3	TRBV5-4	TRBD1	CASSWGTARNTIYF
TRBJ2-1	TRBV27	TRBD2	CASSLGLAGVSFF
TRBJ2-7	TRBV7-2	TRBD2	CASSDSGSASYEQYF
TRBJ2-1	TRBV7-2	TRBD1	CASSLSGGEEQFF
TRBJ1-3	TRBV4-2	TRBD1	CASSPGGGFGNTIYF
TRBJ1-5	TRBV9	TRBD1	CASSADRGNQPQHF
TRBJ1-5	TRBV6-6	-	CASTREGVHNQPQHF
TRBJ2-1	TRBV18	TRBD2	CASSPPSSGGAHNEQFF
TRBJ2-1	TRBV6-6	TRBD1	CASSYRTGIDEQFF
TRBJ2-2	TRBV5-1	TRBD2	CASSKLAGANTGELFF
TRBJ1-4	TRBV28	-	CASRTGVSGLFF